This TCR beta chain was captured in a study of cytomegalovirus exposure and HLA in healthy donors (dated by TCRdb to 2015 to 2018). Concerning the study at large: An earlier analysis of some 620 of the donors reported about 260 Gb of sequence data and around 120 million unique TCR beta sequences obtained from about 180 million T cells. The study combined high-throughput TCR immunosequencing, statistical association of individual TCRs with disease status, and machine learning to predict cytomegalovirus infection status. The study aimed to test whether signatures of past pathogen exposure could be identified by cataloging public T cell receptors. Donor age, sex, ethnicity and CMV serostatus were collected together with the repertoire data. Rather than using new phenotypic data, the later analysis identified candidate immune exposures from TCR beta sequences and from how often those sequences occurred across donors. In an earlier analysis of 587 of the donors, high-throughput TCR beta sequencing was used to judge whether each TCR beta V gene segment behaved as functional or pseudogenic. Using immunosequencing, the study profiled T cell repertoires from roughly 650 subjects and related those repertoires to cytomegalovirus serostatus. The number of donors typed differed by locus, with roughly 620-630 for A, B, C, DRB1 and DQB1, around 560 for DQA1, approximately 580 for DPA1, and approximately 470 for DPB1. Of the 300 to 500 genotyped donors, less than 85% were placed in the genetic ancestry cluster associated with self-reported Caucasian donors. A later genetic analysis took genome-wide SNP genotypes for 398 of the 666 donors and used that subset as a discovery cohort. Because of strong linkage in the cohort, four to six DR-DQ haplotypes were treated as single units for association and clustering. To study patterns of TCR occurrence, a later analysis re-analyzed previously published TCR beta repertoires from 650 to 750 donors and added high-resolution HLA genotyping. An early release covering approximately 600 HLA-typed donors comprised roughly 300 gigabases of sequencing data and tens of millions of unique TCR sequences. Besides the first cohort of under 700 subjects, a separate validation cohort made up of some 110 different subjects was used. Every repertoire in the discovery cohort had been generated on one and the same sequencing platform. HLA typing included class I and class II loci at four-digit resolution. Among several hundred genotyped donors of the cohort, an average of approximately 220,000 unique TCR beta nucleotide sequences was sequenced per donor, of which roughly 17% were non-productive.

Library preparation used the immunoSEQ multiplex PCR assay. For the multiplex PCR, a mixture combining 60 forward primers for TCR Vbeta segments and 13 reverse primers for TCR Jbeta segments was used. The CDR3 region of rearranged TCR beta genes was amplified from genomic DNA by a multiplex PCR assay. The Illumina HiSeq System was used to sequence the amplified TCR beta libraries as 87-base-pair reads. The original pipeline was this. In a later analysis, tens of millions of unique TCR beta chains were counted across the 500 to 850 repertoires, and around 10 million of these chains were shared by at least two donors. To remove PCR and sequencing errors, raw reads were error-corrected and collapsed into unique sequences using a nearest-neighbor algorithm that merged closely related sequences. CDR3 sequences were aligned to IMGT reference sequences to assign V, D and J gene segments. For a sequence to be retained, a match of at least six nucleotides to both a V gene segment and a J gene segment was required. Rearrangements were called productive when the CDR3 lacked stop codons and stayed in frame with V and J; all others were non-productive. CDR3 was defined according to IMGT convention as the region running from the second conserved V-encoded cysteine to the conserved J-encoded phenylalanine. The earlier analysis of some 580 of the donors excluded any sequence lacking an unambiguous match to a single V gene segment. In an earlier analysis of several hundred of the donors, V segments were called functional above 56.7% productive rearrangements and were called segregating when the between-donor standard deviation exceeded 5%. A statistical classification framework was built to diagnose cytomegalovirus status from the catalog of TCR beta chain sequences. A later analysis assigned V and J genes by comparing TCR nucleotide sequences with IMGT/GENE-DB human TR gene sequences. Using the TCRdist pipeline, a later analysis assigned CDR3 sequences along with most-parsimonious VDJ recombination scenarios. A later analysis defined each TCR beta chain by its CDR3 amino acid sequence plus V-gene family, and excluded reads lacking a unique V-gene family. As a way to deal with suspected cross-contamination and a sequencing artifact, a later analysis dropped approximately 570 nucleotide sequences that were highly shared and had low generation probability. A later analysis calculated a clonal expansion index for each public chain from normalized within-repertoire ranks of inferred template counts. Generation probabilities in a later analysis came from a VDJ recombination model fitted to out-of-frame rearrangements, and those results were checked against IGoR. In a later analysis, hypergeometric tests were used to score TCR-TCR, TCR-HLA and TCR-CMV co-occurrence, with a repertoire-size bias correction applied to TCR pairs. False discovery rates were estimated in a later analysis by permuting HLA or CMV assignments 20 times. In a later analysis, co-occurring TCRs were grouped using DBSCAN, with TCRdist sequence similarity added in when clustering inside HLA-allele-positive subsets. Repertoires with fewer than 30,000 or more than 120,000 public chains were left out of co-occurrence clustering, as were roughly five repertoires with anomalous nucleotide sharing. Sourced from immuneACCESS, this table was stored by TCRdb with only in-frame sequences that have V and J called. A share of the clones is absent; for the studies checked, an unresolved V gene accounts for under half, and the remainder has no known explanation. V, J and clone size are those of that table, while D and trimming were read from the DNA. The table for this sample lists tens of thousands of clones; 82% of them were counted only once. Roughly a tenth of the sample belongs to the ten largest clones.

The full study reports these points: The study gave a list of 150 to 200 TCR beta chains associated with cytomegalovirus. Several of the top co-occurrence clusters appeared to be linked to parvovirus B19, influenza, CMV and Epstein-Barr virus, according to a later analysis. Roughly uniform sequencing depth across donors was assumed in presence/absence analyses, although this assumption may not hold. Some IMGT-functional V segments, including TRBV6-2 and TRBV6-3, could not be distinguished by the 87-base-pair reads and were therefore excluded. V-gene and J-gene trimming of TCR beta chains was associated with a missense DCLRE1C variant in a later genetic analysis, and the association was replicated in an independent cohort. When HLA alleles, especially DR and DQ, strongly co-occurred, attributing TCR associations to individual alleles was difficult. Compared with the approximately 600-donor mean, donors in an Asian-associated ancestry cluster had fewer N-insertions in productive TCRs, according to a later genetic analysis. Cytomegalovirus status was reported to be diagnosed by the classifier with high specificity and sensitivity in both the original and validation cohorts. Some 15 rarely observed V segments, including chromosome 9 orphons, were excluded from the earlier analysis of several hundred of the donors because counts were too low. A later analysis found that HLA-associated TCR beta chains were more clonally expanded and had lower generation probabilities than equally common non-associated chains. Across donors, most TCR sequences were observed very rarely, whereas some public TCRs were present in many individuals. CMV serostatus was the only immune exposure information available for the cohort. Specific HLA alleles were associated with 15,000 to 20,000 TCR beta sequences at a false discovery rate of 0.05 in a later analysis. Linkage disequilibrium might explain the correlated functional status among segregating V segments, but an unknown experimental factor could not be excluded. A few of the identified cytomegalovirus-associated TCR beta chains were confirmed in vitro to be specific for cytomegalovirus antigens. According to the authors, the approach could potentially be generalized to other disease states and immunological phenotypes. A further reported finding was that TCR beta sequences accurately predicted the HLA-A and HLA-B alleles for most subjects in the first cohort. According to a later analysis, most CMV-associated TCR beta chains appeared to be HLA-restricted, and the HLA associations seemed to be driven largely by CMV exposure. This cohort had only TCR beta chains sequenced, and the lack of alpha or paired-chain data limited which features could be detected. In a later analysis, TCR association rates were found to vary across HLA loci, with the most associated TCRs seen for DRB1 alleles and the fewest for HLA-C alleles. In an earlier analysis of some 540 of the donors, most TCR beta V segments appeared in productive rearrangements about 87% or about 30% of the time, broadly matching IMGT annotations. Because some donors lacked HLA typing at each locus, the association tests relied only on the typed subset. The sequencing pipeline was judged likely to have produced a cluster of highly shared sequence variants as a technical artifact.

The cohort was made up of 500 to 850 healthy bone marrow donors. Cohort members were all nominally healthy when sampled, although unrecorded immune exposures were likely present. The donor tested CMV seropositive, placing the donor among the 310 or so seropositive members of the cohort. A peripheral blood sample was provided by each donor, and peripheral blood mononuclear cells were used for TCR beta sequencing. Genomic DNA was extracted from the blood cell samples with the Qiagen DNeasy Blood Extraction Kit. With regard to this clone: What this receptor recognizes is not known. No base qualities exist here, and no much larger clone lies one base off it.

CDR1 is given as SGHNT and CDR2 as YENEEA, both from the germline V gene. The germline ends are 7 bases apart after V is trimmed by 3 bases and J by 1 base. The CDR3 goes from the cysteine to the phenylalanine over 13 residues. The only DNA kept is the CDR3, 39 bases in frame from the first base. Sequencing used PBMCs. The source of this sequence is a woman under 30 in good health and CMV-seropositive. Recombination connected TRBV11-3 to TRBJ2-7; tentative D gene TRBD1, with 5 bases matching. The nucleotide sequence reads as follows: TGTGCCAGCAGCTTCCCAGGGTCCTACGAGCAGTACTTC. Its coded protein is CASSFPGSYEQYF.